The rows below give T cell receptor beta chains drawn from one sample of a study of blood T cell repertoires in COVID-19. Data came from immunoSEQ multiplex PCR; TCRdb stores just in-frame clones and leaves some out. Altogether some 200,000 clones are present, 70% to 85% being singletons, with the ten largest covering around 1.5%. Source material: peripheral blood. These receptor sequences come from a woman aged 35 to 49 who had recovered from COVID-19. The CDR3 runs from the conserved cysteine through the conserved F or W. A D gene is named only where the DNA matches it firmly. The size field is filled for only some rows; it gives once, few, many or a size class.

length,J,size,D,V,CDR3,DNA
14,TRBJ1-4,-,TRBD1,TRBV9,CASSETGSNEKLFF,TGTGCCAGCAGCGAGACAGGGAGTAATGAAAAACTGTTTTTT
15,TRBJ1-3,-,-,TRBV15,CATSRTAVGGNTIYF,TGTGCCACCAGCAGGACGGCGGTGGGTGGAAACACCATATATTTT
16,TRBJ2-5,-,-,TRBV5-1,CASSLGTAPELETQYF,TGCGCCAGCAGCTTGGGTACCGCCCCTGAGTTGGAGACCCAGTACTTC
15,TRBJ1-2,-,TRBD1,TRBV7-2,CASSSNGQGDSCYTF,TGTGCCAGCAGTTCAAACGGACAGGGCGATTCGTGCTACACCTTC
19,TRBJ1-5,-,TRBD1,TRBV24-1,CATSNYRDRGKEVDQPQHF,TGTGCCACCAGTAACTACCGGGACAGGGGAAAGGAAGTGGATCAGCCCCAGCATTTT
15,TRBJ2-5,-,-,TRBV30,CAWSSLTRAKETQYF,TGTGCCTGGAGTTCTCTGACTAGGGCGAAAGAGACCCAGTACTTC
11,TRBJ1-3,-,-,TRBV25-1,CASLSGNTIYF,TGTGCCAGTCTCTCTGGAAACACCATATATTTT
13,TRBJ1-1,-,-,TRBV3-1/TRBV3-2,CASSLSWTAEAFF,TGTGCCAGCAGCCTAAGTTGGACAGCTGAAGCTTTCTTT
14,TRBJ1-3,-,-,TRBV7-2,CASSLEASGNTIYF,TGTGCCAGCAGCTTAGAAGCCTCAGGAAACACCATATATTTT
17,TRBJ2-2,-,TRBD2,TRBV7-2,CASSLISGGALTGELFF,TGTGCCAGCAGCTTAATCAGCGGGGGGGCCCTCACCGGGGAGCTGTTTTTT
16,TRBJ1-1,-,TRBD1,TRBV18,CASSPQTGELNTEAFF,TGTGCCAGCTCACCCCAGACAGGGGAGCTGAACACTGAAGCTTTCTTT
12,TRBJ2-3,-,-,TRBV7-8,CASSPRWDTQYF,TGTGCCAGCAGCCCGAGATGGGATACGCAGTATTTT
16,TRBJ2-3,-,TRBD2,TRBV5-6,CASSHRTSGPTDTQYF,TGTGCCAGCAGCCACAGGACTAGCGGACCCACAGATACGCAGTATTTT
16,TRBJ2-1,-,-,TRBV14,CASSQDFVLGANEQFF,TGTGCCAGCAGCCAAGATTTTGTTTTGGGGGCCAATGAGCAGTTCTTC
15,TRBJ2-7,-,-,TRBV6-5,CASSYSRDSTYEQYF,TGTGCCAGCAGTTACTCCAGGGATTCAACCTACGAGCAGTACTTC
14,TRBJ2-2,-,TRBD2,TRBV11-2,CASSLVAGGGELFF,TGTGCCAGCAGCTTAGTGGCGGGAGGCGGGGAGCTGTTTTTT
14,TRBJ1-2,-,-,TRBV21-1,CASSNVQGLDGYTF,TGTGCCAGCAGCAATGTACAGGGGCTGGATGGCTACACCTTC
13,TRBJ2-5,-,-,TRBV29-1,CSVAETGQETQYF,TGCAGCGTTGCCGAGACGGGCCAAGAGACCCAGTACTTC
19,TRBJ2-3,-,-,TRBV28,CASSLIGDGVDTGTDTQYF,TGTGCCAGCAGTTTAATAGGGGATGGGGTGGATACGGGCACAGATACGCAGTATTTT
16,TRBJ1-3,-,TRBD1,TRBV6-2/TRBV6-3,CASSRPTGNSGNTIYF,TGTGCCAGCAGTCGACCGACAGGGAACTCTGGAAACACCATATATTTT
14,TRBJ2-1,-,TRBD2,TRBV10-1,CASSESLAGGRQFF,TGCGCCAGCAGTGAGTCGCTAGCGGGGGGGCGGCAGTTCTTC
13,TRBJ2-7,-,-,TRBV6-5,CASLSQETYEQYF,TGTGCCAGTCTTTCACAGGAAACCTACGAGCAGTACTTC
13,TRBJ1-1,-,-,TRBV27,CASSWRRNTEAFF,TGTGCCAGCAGTTGGAGGAGGAACACTGAAGCTTTCTTT
13,TRBJ1-2,-,-,TRBV6-2/TRBV6-3,CASTPSVNYGYTF,TGTGCCAGCACCCCTTCGGTTAACTATGGCTACACCTTC
13,TRBJ2-7,-,-,TRBV5-8,CASSLYRSYEQYF,TGTGCCAGCAGCTTGTACAGATCCTACGAGCAGTACTTC
15,TRBJ1-1,-,-,TRBV2,CASSADGGANTEAFF,TGTGCCAGCAGTGCAGATGGGGGGGCGAACACTGAAGCTTTCTTT
18,TRBJ2-2,-,-,TRBV15,CATSSVGQGTLRAGELFF,TGTGCCACCAGCAGCGTGGGTCAGGGTACCCTTCGTGCCGGGGAGCTGTTTTTT
13,TRBJ1-6,few,-,TRBV6-4,CASSEQLNSPLHF,TGTGCCAGCAGTGAACAGTTAAATTCACCCCTCCACTTT
13,TRBJ1-2,-,TRBD1,TRBV12-3/TRBV12-4,CASSSQGAPGYTF,TGTGCCAGCAGTTCCCAGGGGGCGCCCGGCTACACCTTC
14,TRBJ2-2,-,TRBD1,TRBV29-1,CSVTGTGYTGELFF,TGCAGCGTAACCGGGACAGGGTACACCGGGGAGCTGTTTTTT
15,TRBJ2-5,-,TRBD2,TRBV11-2,CASSLFYGGEETQYF,TGTGCCAGCAGCTTATTCTACGGGGGGGAAGAGACCCAGTACTTC
16,TRBJ2-5,once,TRBD1,TRBV24-1,CATSDLSGTAQETQYF,TGTGCCACCAGTGATCTTTCCGGGACAGCTCAAGAGACCCAGTACTTC
16,TRBJ2-5,-,TRBD2,TRBV4-2,CASSQDGTSGGGTQYF,TGTGCCAGCAGCCAAGACGGGACTAGCGGGGGCGGGACCCAGTACTTC
14,TRBJ1-3,-,-,TRBV10-1,CASSEAGSGNTIYF,TGCGCCAGCAGTGAAGCAGGATCTGGAAACACCATATATTTT
23,TRBJ1-1,-,TRBD1,TRBV18,CASSPLPLGTGGRPTNLNTEAFF,TGTGCCAGCTCACCACTGCCCCTAGGGACAGGGGGCCGCCCAACAAATCTGAACACTGAAGCTTTCTTT
13,TRBJ2-3,-,-,TRBV5-1,CASSSVGTDTQYF,TGCGCCAGCAGTTCCGTCGGCACAGATACGCAGTATTTT
17,TRBJ2-1,-,TRBD2,TRBV5-6,CASSFSGTSGGANEQFF,TGTGCCAGCAGCTTCTCCGGCACTAGCGGGGGGGCCAATGAGCAGTTCTTC
13,TRBJ1-5,-,-,TRBV28,CAEGQNSNQPQHF,TGTGCTGAAGGACAGAACAGCAATCAGCCCCAGCATTTT
14,TRBJ1-2,-,-,TRBV5-6,CASSLDGVRYGYTF,TGTGCCAGCAGCTTGGACGGGGTCCGCTATGGCTACACCTTC
15,TRBJ2-3,once,-,TRBV3-1/TRBV3-2,CASSQEPGSTDTQYF,TGTGCCAGCAGCCAAGAGCCAGGGAGCACAGATACGCAGTATTTT
14,TRBJ1-1,-,-,TRBV6-2/TRBV6-3,CASSYSDRNTEAFF,TGTGCCAGCAGTTACTCGGACAGGAACACTGAAGCTTTCTTT
16,TRBJ2-3,-,TRBD2,TRBV28,CASSETSGGKTDTQYF,TGTGCCAGCAGTGAAACTAGCGGGGGTAAGACAGATACGCAGTATTTT
14,TRBJ1-5,-,TRBD1,TRBV18,CASSQGANNQPQHF,TGTGCCAGCTCACAGGGGGCGAATAATCAGCCCCAGCATTTT
16,TRBJ2-3,-,-,TRBV7-2,CASSLGVRGSTDTQYF,TGTGCCAGCAGCTTAGGTGTCCGGGGATCCACAGATACGCAGTATTTT
16,TRBJ2-7,-,TRBD1,TRBV28,CASSSTGTGNPYEQYF,TGTGCCAGCAGTTCAACCGGGACAGGGAACCCCTACGAGCAGTACTTC
14,TRBJ1-1,-,TRBD1,TRBV7-2,CASSFPGGLTEAFF,TGTGCCAGCAGCTTCCCAGGGGGGCTCACTGAAGCTTTCTTT
17,TRBJ2-2,-,TRBD2,TRBV23-1,CASSLRLAGDGTGELFF,TGCGCCAGCAGTCTGAGACTAGCGGGGGACGGTACCGGGGAGCTGTTTTTT
15,TRBJ2-2,few,-,TRBV12-5,CASGSRQKNTGELFF,TGTGCTAGTGGTTCGCGGCAGAAGAACACCGGGGAGCTGTTTTTT
12,TRBJ2-2,-,-,TRBV6-5,CASRPTSGELFF,TGTGCCAGCAGACCTACTAGCGGGGAGCTGTTTTTT
14,TRBJ2-7,-,-,TRBV7-2,CASSLSPGIYEQYF,TGTGCCAGCAGCTTAAGTCCGGGGATCTACGAGCAGTACTTC
15,TRBJ2-7,-,TRBD2,TRBV5-1,CASSWTSGGPYEQYF,TGCGCCAGCAGCTGGACTAGCGGGGGCCCCTACGAGCAGTACTTC
14,TRBJ2-5,-,TRBD1,TRBV5-6,CASSLTGTEETQYF,TGTGCCAGCAGCTTAACCGGGACAGAAGAGACCCAGTACTTC
14,TRBJ1-2,once,TRBD1,TRBV6-5,CASRWTGYGYGYTF,TGTGCCAGCAGATGGACAGGGTATGGCTATGGCTACACCTTC
14,TRBJ2-7,-,-,TRBV6-2/TRBV6-3,CASSYSGAWGEQYF,TGTGCCAGCAGTTACTCGGGAGCCTGGGGCGAGCAGTACTTC
15,TRBJ2-5,-,TRBD2,TRBV9,CASRAYRGDQETQYF,TGTGCCAGCAGGGCCTATCGGGGGGACCAAGAGACCCAGTACTTC
16,TRBJ2-2,-,-,TRBV6-5,CASSYRGFGVPGELFF,TGTGCCAGCAGTTACCGGGGTTTCGGGGTTCCCGGGGAGCTGTTTTTT
14,TRBJ1-1,-,TRBD1,TRBV19,CASSISVGQDEAFF,TGTGCCAGTAGTATATCTGTCGGACAGGATGAAGCTTTCTTT
15,TRBJ1-6,-,-,TRBV5-1,CASSPRAGGDSPLHF,TGCGCCAGCAGCCCGCGCGCGGGGGGCGATTCACCCCTCCACTTT
16,TRBJ2-5,-,TRBD2,TRBV4-1,CASSQDRGGHQETQYF,TGCGCCAGCAGCCAAGATCGGGGGGGCCACCAAGAGACCCAGTACTTC
12,TRBJ2-3,-,TRBD2,TRBV19,CVTAGPTDTQYF,TGTGTTACAGCGGGGCCCACAGATACGCAGTATTTT